The rows below give T cell receptor beta chains drawn from one sample of a study of T cells in tuberculosis. Libraries were prepared by immunoSEQ multiplex PCR; TCRdb keeps only in-frame clonotypes and omits some of them. Altogether 88,000 or so clones are present, about nine tenths being singletons, with the ten largest covering over 1.5%. Sequences were obtained from CD1b-GMM tetramer-negative cells sorted from PBMCs. The receptors shown here come from an adult woman with latent tuberculosis. CDR3s include the opening cysteine and the closing phenylalanine or tryptophan. D genes are given only for firm matches. Rows may omit the clone size; those that give it use once, few, many or a size class.

>TRBJ1-3|TRBV19|NA|few
TGTGCCAGTAGTATATCCGACTTAACTGGAAACACCATATATTTT
CASSISDLTGNTIYF
>TRBJ1-1|TRBV30|TRBD1|NA
TGTGCCTGGAGTGTAGAAGGGACAGGTGAAGCTTTCTTT
CAWSVEGTGEAFF
>TRBJ2-7|TRBV4-2|TRBD2|NA
TGTGCCAGCAGCCAAGAGGTAGCGGGGATGATCTACGAGCAGTACTTC
CASSQEVAGMIYEQYF
>TRBJ2-1|TRBV7-6|TRBD2|NA
TGTGCCAGCAGCTTAACAGCGGGGGGTTACAATGAGCAGTTCTTC
CASSLTAGGYNEQFF
>TRBJ2-6|TRBV14|NA|NA
TGTGCCAGCAGCCACGGGACACTGCTTCTCTCTGGGGCCAACGTCCTGACTTTC
CASSHGTLLLSGANVLTF
>TRBJ2-7|TRBV6-5|TRBD2|NA
TGTGCCAGCAGTTACGGTCGACTAGCTCGACACGAGCAGTACTTC
CASSYGRLARHEQYF
>TRBJ1-1|TRBV7-9|NA|NA
TGTGCCAGCAGCTTAGTCCCAAAAGGGGGGAACACTGAAGCTTTCTTT
CASSLVPKGGNTEAFF
>TRBJ1-6|TRBV19|NA|NA
TGTGCCAGGACGGGGGGGGTCCTTAATTCACCCCTCCACTTT
CARTGGVLNSPLHF
>TRBJ1-5|TRBV23-1|TRBD1|NA
TGCGCCAGCAGTCAATCCCCGGGACAGGGGAGCAATCAGCCCCAGCATTTT
CASSQSPGQGSNQPQHF
>TRBJ1-5|TRBV19|NA|NA
TGTGCCAGTAGTATAAAGGGAGGGGTTAGGGATCAGCCCCAGCATTTT
CASSIKGGVRDQPQHF
>TRBJ2-6|TRBV7-3|TRBD1|NA
TGTGCCAGCAGCAGGAGGACAGGGTCTGGGGCCAACGTCCTGACTTTC
CASSRRTGSGANVLTF
>TRBJ2-3|TRBV5-1|TRBD2|NA
TGCGCCAGCAGCTTAGCGGGGGGCCCCACAGATACGCAGTATTTT
CASSLAGGPTDTQYF
>TRBJ1-2|TRBV5-3|TRBD1|NA
TGTGCCAGAAGCCTGGGACAGGCTGACTTC
CARSLGQADF
>TRBJ2-3|TRBV6-4|TRBD1|NA
TGTGCCAGCAGTGATCGTGGGACAGGGGACACAGATACGCAGTATTTT
CASSDRGTGDTDTQYF
>TRBJ2-1|TRBV9|NA|NA
TGTGCCAGCAGCGTAGGTGGGGCTGAGCAGTTCTTC
CASSVGGAEQFF
>TRBJ1-2|TRBV5-4|NA|NA
TGTGCCAGCAGCTTGGTCGGGGGTCAGAACTATGGCTACACCTTC
CASSLVGGQNYGYTF
>TRBJ2-3|TRBV19|NA|few
TGTGCCAGTAGTATCGGGAGCACAGATACGCAGTATTTT
CASSIGSTDTQYF
>TRBJ2-1|TRBV6-1|TRBD1|once
TGTGCCAGCAGTGAGGGGGACAGGGCCGGGGGTGAGCAGTTCTTC
CASSEGDRAGGEQFF
>TRBJ2-5|TRBV9|NA|NA
TGTGCCAGCAGCCCTTTTGTAGCGGACCAAGAGACCCAGTACTTC
CASSPFVADQETQYF
>TRBJ2-3|TRBV5-4|TRBD1|NA
TGTGCCAGCAGCTACCGGGACAGACGCACAGATACGCAGTATTTT
CASSYRDRRTDTQYF
>TRBJ2-1|TRBV5-1|TRBD2|NA
TGCGCCAGCAGCTTGGTATCTAGCGGCACCTACAATGAGCAGTTCTTC
CASSLVSSGTYNEQFF
>TRBJ2-5|TRBV7-2|TRBD2|NA
TGTGCCAGCAGCTCAGGCGGGGGGTTCCAAGAGACCCAGTACTTC
CASSSGGGFQETQYF
>TRBJ1-2|TRBV27|NA|NA
TGTGCCAGCAGTTTAATCGGGACACCGGATCAGTATGGCTACACCTTC
CASSLIGTPDQYGYTF
>TRBJ1-1|TRBV28|NA|few
TGTGCCACCAAAAACCAGGGGAACACTGAAGCTTTCTTT
CATKNQGNTEAFF
>TRBJ2-1|TRBV13|TRBD2|NA
TGTGCCAGCAGCTTAGGGGCGGGGGGGCTCTACAATGAGCAGTTCTTC
CASSLGAGGLYNEQFF
>TRBJ2-3|TRBV9|NA|NA
TGTGCCAGCAGCGTACACTCGGGTTTGACCGCTAGCACAGATACGCAGTATTTT
CASSVHSGLTASTDTQYF
>TRBJ1-4|TRBV7-9|NA|NA
TGTGCCAGCAGCTTAAGCACAACTAATGAAAAACTGTTTTTT
CASSLSTTNEKLFF
>TRBJ1-2|TRBV5-6|TRBD1|NA
TGTGCCAGCAGCTTGTCAAGGACAGGCTTATACACCTTC
CASSLSRTGLYTF
>TRBJ1-3|TRBV5-6|TRBD1|NA
TGTGCCAGCAGCGCGGACAGGGGAGCTGGAAACACCATATATTTT
CASSADRGAGNTIYF
>TRBJ2-3|TRBV7-3|TRBD2|once
TGTGCCAGCAGCTTAATAGCGGGGGGCACAGATACGCAGTATTTT
CASSLIAGGTDTQYF
>TRBJ1-6|TRBV6-1|NA|NA
TGTGCCAGCAGTCCGGGGGGACGTCCTAATTCACCCCTCCACTTT
CASSPGGRPNSPLHF
>TRBJ2-7|TRBV6-1|TRBD2|NA
TGTGCCAGCTCGTCAGCAGCGGGGGGGGAATACGAGCAGTACTTC
CASSSAAGGEYEQYF
>TRBJ1-2|TRBV5-6|NA|NA
TGTGCCAGCAGATCACCCCGAACAGGGAGAGGCTATGGCTACACCTTC
CASRSPRTGRGYGYTF
>TRBJ1-1|TRBV28|NA|NA
TGTGCCAGCAGGGAGGTTGTCAGGAATGAAGCTTTCTTT
CASREVVRNEAFF
>TRBJ1-2|TRBV7-2|TRBD1|NA
TGTGCCAGCAGCTTAGTTCCGAGGGGGCCTGGCTACACCTTC
CASSLVPRGPGYTF
>TRBJ2-3|TRBV29-1|NA|NA
TGCAGCGTTGAGGGGCCAGCGGATACGCAGTATTTT
CSVEGPADTQYF
>TRBJ1-2|TRBV7-8|NA|NA
TGTGCCAGCAGCCGGAGCCGAAACTATGGCTACACCTTC
CASSRSRNYGYTF
>TRBJ1-4|TRBV18|NA|NA
TGTGCCAGCTCACCACCCGGGGGCGGGAGTGAAAAACTGTTTTTT
CASSPPGGGSEKLFF
>TRBJ2-3|TRBV4-2|NA|NA
TGTGCCAGCAGCCAAGGTCCCGGCACAGATACGCAGTATTTT
CASSQGPGTDTQYF
>TRBJ2-7|TRBV27|TRBD2|NA
TGTGCCAGCAGTTTATGGGGGGGGACGGGGTCCTACGAGCAGTACTTC
CASSLWGGTGSYEQYF
>TRBJ1-2|TRBV10-3|NA|NA
TGTGCCATCAGTGACATTCGGGTCAGGGCAGACTATGGCTACACCTTC
CAISDIRVRADYGYTF
>TRBJ1-1|TRBV7-3|NA|NA
TGTGCCAGCAGCCGGGGTGTTGACACTGAAGCTTTCTTT
CASSRGVDTEAFF
>TRBJ2-1|TRBV5-1|NA|NA
TGCGCCAGCACCAAACCGGGTGAGCAGTTCTTC
CASTKPGEQFF
>TRBJ2-5|TRBV7-9|NA|NA
TGTGCCAGCAGTCACCCCAGCGATTCAGGGGAGACCCAGTACTTC
CASSHPSDSGETQYF
>TRBJ2-1|TRBV9|TRBD2|NA
TGTGCCAGCAGCGTAAGGACTAGCGACTCCTACAATGAGCAGTTCTTC
CASSVRTSDSYNEQFF
>TRBJ2-5|TRBV6-5|TRBD1|few
TGTGCCAGCAGCCAAACCAGGGGGCGGGTAGAGACCCAGTACTTC
CASSQTRGRVETQYF
>TRBJ1-3|TRBV2|NA|NA
TGTGCCAGCAGTGAAGCTAGTTACGGCTCTGGAAACACCATATATTTT
CASSEASYGSGNTIYF
>TRBJ1-1|TRBV18|NA|NA
TGTGCCAGCTCCCGCACAGTTTCAGAGGAAGCTTTCTTT
CASSRTVSEEAFF
>TRBJ2-5|TRBV5-4|NA|NA
TGTGCCAGCAGCTTGGTGACACCGACACAAGAGACCCAGTACTTC
CASSLVTPTQETQYF
>TRBJ1-1|TRBV19|TRBD1|few
TGTGCCAGTAGACGGACAGGACGATACACTGAAGCTTTCTTT
CASRRTGRYTEAFF
>TRBJ1-2|TRBV10-3|TRBD1|once
TGTGCCATCAGTGAGTCGACAGGGGGAGGCTACACCTTC
CAISESTGGGYTF
>TRBJ2-1|TRBV7-9|TRBD1|NA
TGTGCCAGCAGCTGGTATACCGGGACAGACAATGAGCAGTTCTTC
CASSWYTGTDNEQFF
>TRBJ2-7|TRBV7-9|TRBD1|NA
TGTGCCAGCAGCCTGGGGACAGGGGGTCGCTACGAGCAGTACTTC
CASSLGTGGRYEQYF
>TRBJ1-5|TRBV7-2|TRBD1|NA
TGTGCCAGCAGCTTAGGCGGACAGGGCAATCAGCCCCAGCATTTT
CASSLGGQGNQPQHF
>TRBJ1-4|TRBV6-1|TRBD1|NA
TGTGCCAGCAGGGACAGGGGAGCAACTAATGAAAAACTGTTTTTT
CASRDRGATNEKLFF
>TRBJ1-2|TRBV7-9|NA|NA
TGTGCCAGCAGCACCCCCGGGGGGTTTTGGGGCTACACCTTC
CASSTPGGFWGYTF
>TRBJ2-4|TRBV7-9|NA|once
TGTGCCAGCAGCCCTGGAGGTTGGAACATTCAGTACTTC
CASSPGGWNIQYF
>TRBJ2-2|TRBV7-2|NA|NA
TGTGCCAGCAGCTCCCACCCAGGACTCATCACCGGGGAGCTGTTTTTT
CASSSHPGLITGELFF
>TRBJ1-1|TRBV7-9|NA|NA
TGTGCCAGCAGCTTAGGACAGTCTGAAGCTTTCTTT
CASSLGQSEAFF
>TRBJ1-1|TRBV5-1|TRBD1|NA
TGCGCCAGCAGCACGGGACAGGGCAACACTGAAGCTTTCTTT
CASSTGQGNTEAFF